Shown below are 11 T cell receptor beta chains from a single sample sequenced in a study of PD-L1 blockade in urothelial cancer. Sequenced by immunoSEQ multiplex PCR; TCRdb stores in-frame clones only, minus some. The data hold 25,000 to 35,000 clones, with about nine tenths observed a single time. Specimen: PBMCs, collected around atezolizumab (anti-PD-L1) treatment. These receptors were taken from a man in his fifties or sixties with urothelial cancer.

In DNA form, the CDR3 reads TGTGCCAGCAGTTCCACAGGGCATGGGGCCAACGTCCTGACTTTC. Translating gives CASSSTGHGANVLTF. This chain links TRBV27 with TRBJ2-6; a weak D match, TRBD1 (6 bases). The V end was cut by 4 bases, the J end by 3 bases, with 10 bases between. This CDR3 is built from 15 residues. Germline values: CDR1 MNHEY, CDR2 SMNVEV (reference sequence).

This CDR3 reads CASSLAGTGSDTQYF. DNA for the CDR3: TGTGCCAGCAGTCTAGCCGGGACAGGATCAGATACGCAGTATTTT. This chain links TRBV28 with TRBJ2-3; the match to TRBD1 covers 8 bases. This CDR3 has 15 residues. J gave up 4 bases and V 5 bases, and 8 bases lay outside the gene matches. Germline loops: CDR1 MDHEN, CDR2 SYDVKM.

The J gene is TRBJ2-2, the V gene TRBV4-1; possibly TRBD1 for D (5 bases). This CDR3 region has 13 residues. The germline V and J ends were trimmed by 0 bases and 7 bases, with 6 bases remaining between them. The V gene's germline CDR1 is MGHRA and CDR2 YSYEKL. The CDR3 loop reads CASSQEGVGELFF. The CDR3, as DNA: TGCGCCAGCAGCCAAGAAGGGGTCGGGGAGCTGTTTTTT.

This rearrangement joins TRBV2 to TRBJ2-7, with D perhaps TRBD1 (5 bases). V lost 7 bases to trimming and J lost 2 bases, with 15 bases between them. This CDR3 spans 14 amino acids. Germline V gene lookup returns CDR1 SNHLY and CDR2 FYNNEI. The CDR3 DNA reads TGTGCCAGCACGGACACTTCCGTGGCCTACGAGCAGTACTTC. It translates to CASTDTSVAYEQYF.

V and J are TRBV4-2 and TRBJ2-7; TRBD1 matches at 7 bases. Trimming took 0 bases from V and 4 from J; bases not matched to a gene: 3. This CDR3 region has 14 residues. CDR1 LGHNA and CDR2 YNFKEQ come from the germline V gene. The CDR3 reads CASSQDLGQYEQYF. The CDR3 DNA is TGTGCCAGCAGCCAAGATCTGGGACAGTACGAGCAGTACTTC.

There are a few counts of this clone. The genes are TRBV6-6 and TRBJ1-5; 8 bases agree with TRBD1. CDR3 length equals 16 residues. Germline assignment: CDR1 MNHNY and CDR2 SVGAGI (reference sequence). Unmatched junction bases numbered 11, after V lost 6 bases and J lost 4 bases. The CDR3 sequence is CASRVSPGGKNQPQHF. CDR3 nucleotide sequence: TGTGCCAGCAGAGTTAGTCCAGGGGGCAAGAATCAGCCCCAGCATTTT.

The chain carries TRBV5-4 and TRBJ1-5, with a tentative D call TRBD1 (5 bases). V was cut by 0 bases and J by 3 bases, with 7 bases left in between. Germline V gene sequence: CDR1 SGHNT, CDR2 YYREEE (reference sequence). The CDR3 contains 14 residues. CDR3 in DNA: TGTGCCAGCAGCTTGGCTGGGGCCAATCAGCCCCAGCATTTT. Encoded protein: CASSLAGANQPQHF.

The rearrangement joins TRBV6-1 to TRBJ1-5; possibly TRBD1 for D (5 bases). The V and J ends lost 8 bases and 4 bases respectively, with 15 bases between them. Germline assignment: CDR1 MNHNS and CDR2 SASEGT. The CDR3 covers 14 residues. The CDR3, as DNA: TGTGCCAGCGATGGGGCAGGCGGTAATCAGCCCCAGCATTTT. This sequence encodes CASDGAGGNQPQHF.

The chain recombines TRBV7-8 with TRBJ2-7; 7 bases line up with TRBD2. The CDR3 is made up of 20 amino acids. Germline trimming cut 1 base from V and 0 bases from J; bases unmatched to any gene: 18. Germline V gene data show CDR1 as SGHVS and CDR2 as FQNEAQ. In DNA form, the CDR3 reads TGTGCCAGCAGCTTAGTTCGGCGTGAGGTAGCGGGTAAGAGCTCCTACGAGCAGTACTTC. It encodes CASSLVRREVAGKSSYEQYF.

The chain has TRBV5-1 and TRBJ1-2, with D perhaps TRBD1 (5 bases). Germline V lookup: CDR1 SGHRS, CDR2 YFSETQ. V gave up 1 base and J gave up 2 bases, with 15 bases separating them. The CDR3 runs 16 residues. The CDR3, as DNA: TGCGCCAGCAGCTTGCCTGGGGGGGGAACGAACTATGGCTACACCTTC. Its translation is CASSLPGGGTNYGYTF.

The CDR3 DNA follows: TGTGCCAGCATTCGTGGACTAGCGGGAGGGTGGTACGAGCAGTACTTC. It specifies CASIRGLAGGWYEQYF. This chain connects TRBV28 to TRBJ2-7; the match to TRBD2 covers 15 bases. V lost 7 bases, J lost 4 bases, and 8 bases stayed unmatched. The CDR3 runs 16 residues. Germline CDR1 and CDR2: MDHEN and SYDVKM.